This TCR beta chain originates from a study of cytomegalovirus exposure and HLA in healthy donors. Here immunoSEQ multiplex PCR was the method, and the copy in TCRdb shows in-frame clones only, minus some. This sample has under 200,000 clones, with roughly 89% found just once. The CDR3 has 15 residues. J was trimmed by 0 bases and V by 3 bases; bases with no gene match: 0. In germline, CDR1 is SGHTA, CDR2 FQGTGA. The J gene is TRBJ2-3, the V gene TRBV7-3, with 10 bases that match TRBD2. This clonotype was obtained from a woman under 30 in good health and CMV-seropositive. Material for sequencing was PBMCs. The CDR3 DNA reads as TGTGCCAGCAGCTTGACTAGCGGGAGCACAGATACGCAGTATTTT. Its translation is CASSLTSGSTDTQYF. Full variable domain (rest looked up from reference TRBV7-3 and TRBJ2-3): GAGVSQTPSNKVTEKGKYVELRCDPISGHTALYWYRQSLGQGPEFLIYFQGTGAADDSGLPNDRFFAVRPEGSVSTLKIQRTERGDSAVYLCASSLTSGSTDTQYFGPGTRLTVL.